This TCR beta chain came from a study of cytomegalovirus exposure and HLA in healthy donors. Study results and limitations: Exclusion applied to some V segments, including TRBV6-2 and TRBV6-3, as they were indistinguishable. The classifier reportedly diagnosed cytomegalovirus status with high specificity and sensitivity. The only immune exposure information that was available was CMV serostatus. In an earlier analysis, in under 700 donors, most V segments appeared productive either ~87% or ~30% of the time.

In the PCR, 60 Vbeta and 13 Jbeta primers were used. Data came from immunoSEQ multiplex PCR; TCRdb stores just in-frame clones and leaves some out. In the table there are around 75,000 clones, about 70% of which are singletons. Per the germline V gene, CDR1 is MDHEN and CDR2 is SYDVKM. The CDR3 has 17 residues. V was trimmed by 4 bases and J by 0 bases, leaving 17 bases between them. As regards this clone: Its antigen remains unknown.

The V gene is TRBV28, the J gene TRBJ2-3, with D possibly TRBD2 on 5 matching bases. Sequenced input: PBMCs. This TCR derives from a man between 18 and 35 years old in good health and CMV-seronegative. The CDR3 sequence: CASSSSYLTKSTDTQYF. The CDR3 DNA reads as TGTGCCAGCAGTTCCTCCTATTTGACTAAAAGCACAGATACGCAGTATTTT.